These 20 T cell receptor beta chains originate from one sample sequenced in a study of OX40 agonist ivuxolimab in advanced cancers. This table comes from immunoSEQ multiplex PCR, and its TCRdb copy is limited to in-frame clones, with some not included. The sample yields around 51,000 clones, around nine tenths seen once. The sample was CD4+ or CD8+ T cells sorted from blood, taken in a trial of the OX40 agonist ivuxolimab. The origin of the receptors is an adult with an advanced solid tumor such as melanoma, head and neck, liver or kidney cancer.

The chain employs TRBV6-1 and TRBJ1-2; D is unclear. V dropped 2 bases and J dropped 3 bases, with 13 bases sitting between them. Germline V gives CDR1 MNHNS, CDR2 SASEGT. CDR3 length equals 15 residues. The CDR3 nucleotides read TGTGCCAGCAGTGAAAGGGCAGAAGCCTACTATGGCTACACCTTC. Translating it yields CASSERAEAYYGYTF.

This rearrangement joins TRBV2 to TRBJ2-1, with D possibly TRBD2 on 6 matching bases. This CDR3 region has 15 residues. From germline, CDR1 is SNHLY and CDR2 FYNNEI. Trimming stripped 8 bases from V and 7 bases from J, with 21 bases between. For the CDR3, the DNA is TGTGCCAGCGCTCCCCAGCAGCGGGCTAAAAATGAGCAGTTCTTC. Its translation is CASAPQQRAKNEQFF.

V and J are TRBV7-9 and TRBJ2-7; D not certain. Per germline, CDR1 SEHNR and CDR2 FQNEAQ (reference sequence). Trimming shortened V by 2 bases and J by 2 bases, and 10 bases separated the two germline ends. There are 14 residues in the CDR3. CDR3 loop: CASSLSFPAYEQYF. The CDR3 DNA sequence: TGTGCCAGCAGCTTAAGTTTCCCGGCCTACGAGCAGTACTTC.

The chain employs TRBV19 and TRBJ2-7; D unclear. This CDR3 is 13 amino acids long. The V end lost 4 bases, the J end lost 1 base, and 8 bases lay between the germline ends. Germline loops: CDR1 LNHDA, CDR2 SQIVND (reference sequence). The CDR3 sequence is CASSNDFSYEQYF. CDR3 in DNA: TGTGCCAGTAGTAACGACTTTTCCTACGAGCAGTACTTC.

The chain combines TRBV14 with TRBJ1-2, with D perhaps TRBD1 (6 bases). Germline V gene lookup returns CDR1 SGHDN and CDR2 FVKESK. The CDR3 is 16 amino acids. V gave up 5 bases and J gave up 4 bases, with 20 bases separating them. The CDR3 protein is CASSGTPGALSYGYTF. CDR3 DNA: TGTGCCAGCAGCGGGACTCCGGGGGCCCTATCCTATGGCTACACCTTC.

This chain links TRBV5-1 with TRBJ1-2; D gene uncertain. The germline gives CDR1 SGHRS, CDR2 YFSETQ. V lost 0 bases and J lost 4, with 10 bases in between. This CDR3 region has 14 residues. The CDR3 DNA reads as TGCGCCAGCAGCTTGGGACAAAGCGTCTATGGCTACACCTTC. It is translated as CASSLGQSVYGYTF.

V and J are TRBV11-2 and TRBJ2-3; tentatively, D is TRBD2 (6 bases). Per germline, CDR1 SGHAT and CDR2 FQNNGV. V shed 0 bases and J shed 0 bases, with 19 bases lying between them. The CDR3 is 19 residues long. The CDR3 DNA sequence: TGTGCCAGCAGCTTAGATATCCCCCGCGGGCGGGGAAGCACAGATACGCAGTATTTT. This encodes CASSLDIPRGRGSTDTQYF. Together with reference TRBV11-2 and TRBJ2-3, the CDR3 gives the full variable domain: EAGVAQSPRYKIIEKRQSVAFWCNPISGHATLYWYQQILGQGPKLLIQFQNNGVVDDSQLPKDRFSAERLKGVDSTLKIQPAKLEDSAVYLCASSLDIPRGRGSTDTQYFGPGTRLTVL.

This rearrangement joins TRBV5-4 to TRBJ2-1; D unresolved. Germline CDR1 reads SGHNT; CDR2 reads YYREEE (reference sequence). The length of the CDR3 is 15 residues. Trimming removed 4 bases at V and 2 bases at J, with 13 bases between. CDR3 amino acids: CASSPTGPPYNEQFF. Here the CDR3 DNA reads TGTGCCAGCAGCCCTACCGGGCCTCCCTACAATGAGCAGTTCTTC.

This clone was counted only a few times. The genes are TRBV30 and TRBJ1-5, with a possible D match to TRBD1 (6 bases). The germline V gene has CDR1 GTSNPN and CDR2 SVGIG (reference sequence). Trimming left V 5 bases short and J 2 bases short, with 13 bases between. This CDR3 is built from 14 residues. CDR3 in DNA: TGTGCCTGGGGAACAGGGTTTGGCAATCAGCCCCAGCATTTT. Residues: CAWGTGFGNQPQHF.

J is TRBJ2-2 and V is TRBV4-1; D gene unclear. The germline gives CDR1 MGHRA, CDR2 YSYEKL. V was cut by 4 bases and J by 1 base, with 7 bases left in between. The CDR3 runs 14 residues. CDR3 bases: TGCGCCAGCAGCCCTCAGGAGAACACCGGGGAGCTGTTTTTT. Amino acid sequence: CASSPQENTGELFF.

The V and J genes are TRBV7-3 and TRBJ2-1; tentative D call: TRBD2 (6 bases). Germline-derived CDR1 and CDR2 are SGHTA and FQGTGA. The CDR3 contains 13 residues. V was pared by 1 base and J by 8 bases, with 9 bases between. CDR3 in DNA: TGTGCCAGCAGCTTAATGTCGGGGGATGAGCAGTTCTTC. It translates to CASSLMSGDEQFF.

This chain uses TRBV2 with TRBJ2-5; a weak D match, TRBD2 (6 bases). This CDR3 contains 15 residues. V lost 6 bases and J 0 bases, leaving 14 bases between the germline ends. Germline CDR1 and CDR2: SNHLY and FYNNEI. The CDR3 DNA is TGTGCCAGCAGGTCTTGGGGGGTAAACCAAGAGACCCAGTACTTC. This codes for CASRSWGVNQETQYF.

As regards this clone: Mismatch with germline at one junction end may stem from a read error. This chain joins TRBV13 and TRBJ2-5, with 14 bases fitting TRBD2. Judging by the DNA end, TRBJ2-7 fits better; the J call may be wrong. CDR1 and CDR2 (germline): PRHDT, FYEKMQ (reference sequence). The CDR3 is 16 residues long. The CDR3 region is CASSLGLAGGSYEQYF. The CDR3 bases are TGTGCCAGCAGCCTAGGACTAGCGGGAGGCTCATACGAGCAGTACTTC.

The rearrangement links TRBV15 to TRBJ1-5; 12 bases fit TRBD1. The J segment lost 2 bases and the V segment lost 5 bases, leaving 13 bases of the junction unmatched. Germline CDR1 LNHNV, CDR2 YYDKDF (reference sequence). There are 19 residues in the CDR3. The CDR3 protein is CATSGPGQGARGGNQPQHF. For the CDR3, the DNA is TGTGCCACCAGCGGTCCGGGACAGGGGGCGCGAGGAGGCAATCAGCCCCAGCATTTT.

The DNA of the CDR3 is TGTGCCAGCAGCGTAGAAGCAGGATCTGAAGCTTTCTTT. Translation: CASSVEAGSEAFF. V usage is TRBV9 and J usage is TRBJ1-1; D unclear. Trimming shortened V by 0 bases and J by 6 bases, and 9 bases separated the two germline ends. This CDR3 is built from 13 residues. The germline V gene encodes CDR1 SGDLS and CDR2 YYNGEE.

This chain joins TRBV28 and TRBJ1-2; the D is unclear. Trimming took 7 bases from V and 4 from J, leaving 13 bases between them. Germline CDR1 MDHEN, CDR2 SYDVKM. CDR3 size: 13 residues. The CDR3 DNA reads as TGTGCCAGCACCCCTAAGAGGATCTATGGCTACACCTTC. This sequence encodes CASTPKRIYGYTF.

The V call is TRBV2, the J call TRBJ2-2, with TRBD2 matching over 7 bases. J lost 7 bases, V lost 2 bases, and 7 bases had no gene match. The CDR3 is 15 residues long. Germline lookup yields CDR1 SNHLY and CDR2 FYNNEI. The CDR3 here is CASSEQRGTVGELFF. Written as DNA, the CDR3 is TGTGCCAGCAGTGAACAGCGGGGTACCGTCGGGGAGCTGTTTTTT.

Turning to this clone: This same CDR3 is encoded by further DNA sequences in the sample. The V call is TRBV9, the J call TRBJ1-1; the D is unclear. The CDR3 length is 15 residues. The V end lost 0 bases, the J end lost 1 base, and 10 bases lay between the germline ends. The germline CDR1 and CDR2 sequences are SGDLS and YYNGEE. DNA of the CDR3: TGTGCCAGCAGCGTAGGTTTGGGCGGGAACACTGAAGCTTTCTTT. This sequence encodes CASSVGLGGNTEAFF.

The V and J genes are TRBV28 and TRBJ1-2; possible D gene TRBD1, 5 bases. With 5 bases removed from V and 4 bases from J, the gap between germline ends came to 14 bases. Germline V gene sequence: CDR1 MDHEN, CDR2 SYDVKM. This CDR3 is 14 amino acids long. The CDR3 is CASSPADSSYGYTF. The DNA for the CDR3 is TGTGCCAGCAGTCCTGCAGACAGTTCCTATGGCTACACCTTC.

This clone was found once. The J gene is TRBJ2-5, the V gene TRBV6-6; TRBD2 agrees at 7 bases. The CDR3 spans 13 residues. V shed 7 bases and J 5 bases; nucleotides not matched to a gene: 7. The germline V gene encodes CDR1 MNHNY and CDR2 SVGAGI (reference sequence). DNA for the CDR3: TGTGCCAGCAAGGGAGGGACCCAGGAGACCCAGTACTTC. Translated: CASKGGTQETQYF.